These 27 T cell receptor beta chains were all obtained from the same sample, sequenced in a study of neoadjuvant anti-PD-1 for oral cavity cancer. The time point denotes: after neoadjuvant nivolumab, at surgical resection. Profiled with immunoSEQ multiplex PCR; TCRdb holds only in-frame clones, not every one. The profile shows around 13,000 clones, 70% to 85% of them singletons. Sequenced here: PBMCs, sampled after nivolumab (anti-PD-1) treatment. These receptors were taken from a person between 35 and 79 years old with oral cavity squamous cell carcinoma.

The chain couples TRBV7-2 to TRBJ2-2; D is uncertain. The V gene lost 10 bases and the J gene lost 6 bases, with 12 bases spanning the gap. Germline CDR1 is SGHTA and CDR2 is FQGNSA. CDR3 length equals 12 residues. DNA for the CDR3: TGTGCCACCGCCCCGGGCGCCGGGGAGCTGTTTTTT. Its translation is CATAPGAGELFF.

The rearrangement uses TRBV5-1 and TRBJ1-6; a possible D gene is TRBD1 (5 bases). Germline V CDR1 and CDR2: SGHRS, YFSETQ. Trimming left V 4 bases short and J 10 bases short, with 15 bases between. The CDR3 is 14 residues long. CDR3 nucleotides: TGCGCCAGCAGCGAAGGACAAAGAAGGTCACCCCTCCACTTT. Translation: CASSEGQRRSPLHF.

CDR3 bases: TGTGCCAGCAGCCAAGATCAGGAGAACACTGAAGCTTTCTTT. Amino acid sequence: CASSQDQENTEAFF. This rearrangement joins TRBV4-2 to TRBJ1-1, with D unresolved. V lost 0 bases and J 1 base, leaving 6 bases between the germline ends. Per the germline V gene, CDR1 is LGHNA and CDR2 is YNFKEQ. This CDR3 comprises 14 residues.

The chain uses TRBV9 and TRBJ2-1; TRBD2 might be the D (6 bases). This CDR3 contains 13 residues. Germline loops: CDR1 SGDLS, CDR2 YYNGEE. Deletions cut 2 bases from V and 9 bases from J, with 12 bases between. The CDR3 region is CASSVTDGGEQFF. The CDR3 bases are TGTGCCAGCAGCGTTACTGACGGGGGTGAGCAGTTCTTC.

This sequence joins TRBV7-9 and TRBJ1-4; D possibly corresponds to TRBD1 (6 bases). V was trimmed by 3 bases and J by 3 bases, leaving 8 bases between them. The CDR3 extends over 14 amino acids. Germline V lookup: CDR1 SEHNR, CDR2 FQNEAQ (reference sequence). The CDR3, as DNA: TGTGCCAGCAGCTTGAGGGGGGCTAATGAAAAACTGTTTTTT. Residues: CASSLRGANEKLFF.

The chain carries TRBV6-1 and TRBJ1-1; TRBD1 is a possible D gene (5 bases). V lost 0 bases and J 4 bases, leaving 12 bases between the germline ends. The CDR3 length is 15 residues. Germline loops: CDR1 MNHNS, CDR2 SASEGT. Here the CDR3 DNA reads TGTGCCAGCAGTGAAGCAGGGACCCCCCCCACTGAAGCTTTCTTT. Translation: CASSEAGTPPTEAFF.

The gene calls are TRBV6-5 and TRBJ1-1; possibly TRBD1 for D (6 bases). Trimming took 7 bases from V and 5 from J, leaving 17 bases between them. This CDR3 is built from 14 residues. From germline, CDR1 is MNHEY and CDR2 SVGAGI. CDR3: CASTSQGGGTEAFF. CDR3 DNA: TGTGCCAGCACCTCACAGGGAGGGGGGACTGAAGCTTTCTTT.

This clone was seen more than once but under ten times. The V gene is TRBV27, the J gene TRBJ1-1; no clear D gene. This CDR3 spans 17 amino acids. Trimming pared 0 bases from V and 0 bases from J, leaving 14 bases between. Germline-derived CDR1 and CDR2 are MNHEY and SMNVEV (reference sequence). Here the CDR3 DNA reads TGTGCCAGCAGTTTATCTTATATTACACCGATGAACACTGAAGCTTTCTTT. Protein product: CASSLSYITPMNTEAFF.

This clone was seen once. The chain couples TRBV6-1 to TRBJ2-4; D possibly corresponds to TRBD2 (6 bases). This CDR3 comprises 15 residues. V lost 7 bases and J 1 base, leaving 14 bases between the germline ends. Germline V lookup: CDR1 MNHNS, CDR2 SASEGT. CDR3 protein: CASMEGRLAKNIQYF. The CDR3 bases are TGTGCCAGCATGGAGGGGAGGTTGGCCAAAAACATTCAGTACTTC.

The gene calls are TRBV28 and TRBJ1-1; D may be TRBD1 (5 bases). Trimming took off 1 base at V and 10 bases at J, with 10 bases between the two ends. Germline V gene data show CDR1 as MDHEN and CDR2 as SYDVKM. The CDR3 runs to 12 residues. The CDR3: CASSLSRGPAFF. CDR3 in DNA: TGTGCCAGCAGTTTATCTCGGGGACCAGCTTTCTTT. Together with reference TRBV28 and TRBJ1-1, the CDR3 gives the full variable domain: DVKVTQSSRYLVKRTGEKVFLECVQDMDHENMFWYRQDPGLGLRLIYFSYDVKMKEKGDIPEGYSVSREKKERFSLILESASTNQTSMYLCASSLSRGPAFFGQGTRLTVV.

The chain couples TRBV2 to TRBJ1-5; TRBD1 matches 9 bases. Germline V gives CDR1 SNHLY, CDR2 FYNNEI. The CDR3 has 15 residues. Trimming at V came to 6 bases and at J to 2 bases, leaving 5 bases not matched to a gene. As DNA, the CDR3 is TGTGCCAGCAGGGAGGGACAGGGCGGCAATCAGCCCCAGCATTTT. Protein product: CASREGQGGNQPQHF. Supplemented by reference TRBV2 and TRBJ1-5, the full variable domain reads EPEVTQTPSHQVTQMGQEVILRCVPISNHLYFYWYRQILGQKVEFLVSFYNNEISEKSEIFDDQFSVERPDGSNFTLKIRSTKLEDSAMYFCASREGQGGNQPQHFGDGTRLSIL.

V is TRBV28 and J is TRBJ1-5; perhaps TRBD1 as D (5 bases). This CDR3 is 14 amino acids long. Per the germline V gene, CDR1 is MDHEN and CDR2 is SYDVKM. The germline V and J ends were trimmed by 6 bases and 9 bases, with 18 bases remaining between them. CDR3 coding DNA: TGTGCCAGCAGCCCGCCCTCGGACACGGCGCCCCAGCATTTT. This encodes CASSPPSDTAPQHF. Supplemented by reference TRBV28 and TRBJ1-5, the full variable domain reads DVKVTQSSRYLVKRTGEKVFLECVQDMDHENMFWYRQDPGLGLRLIYFSYDVKMKEKGDIPEGYSVSREKKERFSLILESASTNQTSMYLCASSPPSDTAPQHFGDGTRLSIL.

The sample holds a few counts of this clone. This chain connects TRBV18 to TRBJ2-1; 8 bases are a match to TRBD2. CDR1 and CDR2 from the germline V gene are KGHSH and LQKENI. This CDR3 spans 16 amino acids. After removal of 6 bases from V and 7 bases from J, the junction contained 14 bases not matched to a gene. CDR3 nucleotide sequence: TGTGCCAGCTCCCCGGCTTATAAGTTAGCGGGGAATGAGCAGTTCTTC. Translation: CASSPAYKLAGNEQFF.

This rearrangement joins TRBV28 to TRBJ1-3, with TRBD1 as a possible D gene (5 bases). Germline V gene lookup returns CDR1 MDHEN and CDR2 SYDVKM. V gave up 6 bases and J gave up 0 bases, with 12 bases separating them. This CDR3 region has 15 residues. CDR3 residues: CASRAPGGSGNTIYF. The CDR3, as DNA: TGTGCCAGCAGAGCCCCCGGGGGCTCTGGAAACACCATATATTTT.

The rearrangement links TRBV29-1 to TRBJ1-2; TRBD1 is a possible D gene (5 bases). Trimming removed 2 bases from V and 7 bases from J, with 11 bases in between. Germline lookup yields CDR1 SQVTM and CDR2 ANQGSEA. This CDR3 contains 12 residues. The CDR3 loop reads CSVETGFRGYTF. DNA of the CDR3: TGCAGCGTTGAAACAGGTTTCCGTGGCTACACCTTC.

The J gene is TRBJ2-3, the V gene TRBV5-1; D possibly matches TRBD1 or TRBD2 (5 bases each). The length of the CDR3 is 12 residues. The V gene's germline CDR1 is SGHRS and CDR2 YFSETQ. V shed 6 bases and J shed 4 bases, with 9 bases lying between them. The CDR3: CASTRDADTQYF. As DNA, the CDR3 is TGCGCCAGCACCAGGGACGCAGATACGCAGTATTTT.

This chain connects TRBV7-9 to TRBJ2-3; 12 bases are shared with TRBD2. V gave up 5 bases and J gave up 5 bases; unmatched junction bases: 5. This CDR3 contains 15 residues. Germline CDR1 and CDR2: SEHNR and FQNEAQ (reference sequence). CDR3 amino acids: CASSLTSGRVDTQYF. Written as DNA, the CDR3 is TGTGCCAGCAGCCTGACTAGCGGGAGAGTAGATACGCAGTATTTT.

V is TRBV30 and J is TRBJ1-5; TRBD1 might be the D (5 bases). The germline V gene encodes CDR1 GTSNPN and CDR2 SVGIG (reference sequence). The CDR3 length is 13 residues. Trimming took off 4 bases at V and 9 bases at J, with 16 bases between the two ends. CDR3 protein: CAWNRDPLAPQHF. CDR3 in DNA: TGTGCCTGGAACCGGGACCCTCTGGCGCCCCAGCATTTT.

This chain uses TRBV28 with TRBJ1-1; the D gene is possibly TRBD1 (6 bases). Germline V CDR1 and CDR2: MDHEN, SYDVKM. The CDR3 sequence is 16 residues long. V was pared by 5 bases and J by 3 bases, with 19 bases between. The CDR3 sequence is CASSTLGGRQYTEAFF. Here the CDR3 DNA reads TGTGCCAGCAGTACCCTGGGGGGGCGACAGTACACTGAAGCTTTCTTT.

The V call is TRBV29-1, the J call TRBJ2-7; the match to TRBD2 covers 8 bases. The CDR3 consists of 17 residues. Losses at the gene ends were 5 bases for V and 0 bases for J; bases not matched to a gene: 15. CDR1 is SQVTM and CDR2 is ANQGSEA in the germline V gene. The CDR3 coding sequence is TGCAGCGTTTCCCAGGGGATAGCGGGGCTTAGCTCCTACGAGCAGTACTTC. Translated, it gives CSVSQGIAGLSSYEQYF.

This clone was seen more than once but under ten times. The chain employs TRBV9 and TRBJ1-2; D not resolved. The CDR3 totals 15 residues. Germline V gives CDR1 SGDLS, CDR2 YYNGEE. The V end was cut by 0 bases, the J end by 0 bases, with 9 bases between. CDR3 residues: CASSVAGTSNYGYTF. The DNA for the CDR3 is TGTGCCAGCAGCGTAGCGGGTACCTCTAACTATGGCTACACCTTC.

This chain uses TRBV2 with TRBJ1-2; D gene uncertain. The CDR3 spans 11 residues. Germline V lookup: CDR1 SNHLY, CDR2 FYNNEI. V was clipped by 8 bases and J by 4 bases, with 8 bases between them. Written as DNA, the CDR3 is TGTGCCAGCGAGGACGGCTATGGCTACACCTTC. Translated: CASEDGYGYTF.

The genes are TRBV11-2 and TRBJ2-1; D unresolved. The CDR3 sequence is 15 residues long. V lost 0 bases and J 4 bases, leaving 10 bases between the germline ends. Germline CDR1 is SGHAT and CDR2 is FQNNGV. The CDR3 region is CASSLDPADYNEQFF. CDR3 coding DNA: TGTGCCAGCAGCTTAGACCCAGCAGATTACAATGAGCAGTTCTTC.

The J gene is TRBJ2-3, the V gene TRBV11-2; no clear D gene. V lost 4 bases and J 6 bases, leaving 17 bases between the germline ends. Germline CDR1 and CDR2: SGHAT and FQNNGV. CDR3 length: 15 residues. This chain's CDR3 is CASSSGPLNRDTQYF. The CDR3 nucleotides read TGTGCCAGCAGCTCCGGGCCCCTAAATAGGGATACGCAGTATTTT.

This chain connects TRBV13 to TRBJ1-1; D perhaps matches TRBD1 (5 bases). Trimming took off 5 bases at V and 6 bases at J, with 10 bases between the two ends. CDR1 is PRHDT, CDR2 FYEKMQ, per germline (reference sequence). This CDR3 is 12 amino acids long. In DNA form, the CDR3 reads TGTGCCAGCAGCCCTCAGGGTTCTGAAGCTTTCTTT. As protein: CASSPQGSEAFF.

The J gene is TRBJ2-2, the V gene TRBV5-4; maybe TRBD1 (6 bases). Germline V gives CDR1 SGHNT, CDR2 YYREEE (reference sequence). The CDR3 covers 16 residues. Trimming removed 3 bases from V and 0 bases from J, with 12 bases in between. The CDR3 DNA reads TGTGCCAGCAGCTCCCCAGGACAGACGAACACCGGGGAGCTGTTTTTT. It encodes CASSSPGQTNTGELFF.

V and J are TRBV7-3 and TRBJ2-7, with D possibly matching TRBD2 (5 bases). Germline V gene data show CDR1 as SGHTA and CDR2 as FQGTGA. Trimming took off 0 bases at V and 0 bases at J, with 6 bases between the two ends. This CDR3 is 14 amino acids long. As DNA, the CDR3 is TGTGCCAGCAGCTTAACAGGGAGCTCCTACGAGCAGTACTTC. Protein product: CASSLTGSSYEQYF.